The entry that follows covers one T cell receptor (beta chain) sequence. Its specificity is unknown. TCRdb reprocessed the reads with MiXCR, giving one entry per CDR3 protein. Of around 100,000 distinct CDR3 sequences listed, around 30% are singletons. This specimen belongs to a study of T cell repertoires in cytomegalovirus infection. Overall study: HLA-C-restricted CMV epitopes, recently identified, and well-studied HLA-B-restricted ones were used by the study. Public TCR beta signatures indicated both CMV infection and matching HLA type.

The CDR3 runs 17 residues. Germline CDR1 is SNHLY and CDR2 is FYNNEI. J was trimmed by 1 base and V by 0 bases; bases with no gene match: 4. General observations from the study: Adding up the frequency of public TCR beta families identified people who carried CMV plus the relevant HLA. Clonotypes of TCR beta that were HLA-C-restricted and CMV-specific dominated the ex vivo response.

This sample comprised CD8+ T cells from cultured PBMCs, obtained from culture after CMV antigen stimulation. The receptor comes from a human donor in good health (CMV status not recorded). Some clones in this sample may be carry-over from other donors' samples. J is TRBJ2-1 and V is TRBV2; TRBD1 matches at 9 bases. The CDR3 spells CASSEARTGESYNEQFF. In DNA, the CDR3 is TGTGCCAGCAGTGAAGCGAGGACAGGGGAATCCTACAATGAGCAGTTCTTC.